The clone carrying this T cell receptor (beta chain) has more than one count but fewer than ten. This entry is derived from a study of T-cell reconstitution after alpha-beta-depleted transplantation in children. V gave up 3 bases and J gave up 7 bases; unmatched junction bases: 11. Germline CDR1 reads SGHRS; CDR2 reads YFSETQ. The length of the CDR3 is 16 residues. Unique molecular identifiers were used in preparing the TCRbeta library. TCRdb used MiXCR to reprocess the PCR reads, holding one entry per CDR3 protein. The sample lists around 370,000 distinct CDR3 sequences, approximately 10% seen once, with around 2.4% in the top ten.

This receptor was obtained from a human donor who donated a stem cell graft to a child with acute lymphoblastic leukemia. The sequences come from PBMCs from the stem cell graft donor, collected from the stem cell graft. The genes are TRBV5-1 and TRBJ2-2, with TRBD2 identical over 8 bases. CDR3 sequence: CASSWRSAGGGGELFF. The CDR3 DNA reads as TGCGCCAGCAGCTGGAGGTCTGCGGGAGGAGGCGGGGAGCTGTTTTTT.